This T cell receptor (beta chain) is from a study of blood T cell repertoires in COVID-19. Background on the study: Donors in the United States, Italy and Spain gave samples during acute or convalescent COVID-19.

The repertoire was sequenced with immunoSEQ multiplex PCR; TCRdb's copy has only in-frame clones and lacks some. Of about 200,000 clones in the sample, roughly 80% were seen once. This clonotype was obtained from a woman over 75 with acute or convalescent COVID-19. Sequencing was carried out using peripheral blood.

Written as DNA, the CDR3 is TGTGCCAGCAGCACTCGAACAGGGGGCTACACCTTC. Protein product: CASSTRTGGYTF. This chain joins TRBV7-3 and TRBJ1-2; D perhaps matches TRBD1 (6 bases). The CDR3 has 12 residues. With 5 bases removed from V and 8 bases from J, the gap between germline ends came to 12 bases. Germline CDR1 reads SGHTA; CDR2 reads FQGTGA.